A selection of T cell receptor beta chains follows, all from one sample in a study of CD8 T cells in Susac syndrome. Each CDR3 protein gets one entry after TCRdb re-called the immunoSEQ multiplex PCR reads with MiXCR. The table lists 110,000 or so distinct CDR3 sequences, around 90% of them singletons, with approximately 0.13% in the top ten. Sequenced material: CD4+ T cells from PBMCs. The receptors derive from a human donor in good health. CDR3s include the opening cysteine and the closing phenylalanine or tryptophan. The order of the fields is D gene, clone size, V gene, J gene, CDR3 DNA, CDR3 protein. The D gene is left open where the match is weak. Not every row has a clone size; where given, it reads once, few, many or a size class.

TRBD1	-	TRBV27	TRBJ1-1	TGTGCCAGCAGTCTTAAGACAGGGGGCAACACTGAAGCTTTCTTT	CASSLKTGGNTEAFF
-	-	TRBV7-2	TRBJ2-3	TGTGCCAGCAGCCCCGGGACTGCCGCAGATACGCAGTATTTT	CASSPGTAADTQYF
-	-	TRBV4-2	TRBJ1-5	TGTGCCAGCAGCCAAGATAAGGCCCCAGGGCCCCAGCATTTT	CASSQDKAPGPQHF
-	once	TRBV20-1	TRBJ2-7	TGCAGTGCGGCCTTGGGGCCCTACGAGCAGTACTTC	CSAALGPYEQYF
TRBD1	-	TRBV27	TRBJ2-1	TGTGCCAGTTGGACAGGTTACAATGAGCAGTTCTTC	CASWTGYNEQFF
TRBD1	-	TRBV5-1	TRBJ2-5	TGCGCCAGCAGCTTAGAGGGGGCGCCCACGGAGACCCAGTACTTC	CASSLEGAPTETQYF
-	-	TRBV20-1	TRBJ1-5	TGCAGTGCTAGAGATCCCAGGAAAGAGCCCCAGCATTTT	CSARDPRKEPQHF
-	-	TRBV20-1	TRBJ2-2	TGCAGTGCTAGCAAAGTTTACACCGGGGAGCTGTTTTTT	CSASKVYTGELFF
-	few	TRBV18	TRBJ2-1	TGTGCCAGCTCTCCAAACAATGAGCAGTTCTTC	CASSPNNEQFF
-	-	TRBV10-3	TRBJ2-3	TGTGCCATCACGGCTTCTAGCACAGATACGCAGTATTTT	CAITASSTDTQYF
TRBD1	few	TRBV28	TRBJ1-2	TGTGCCAGCAGTCCCACGACAGGGGGCTATGGCTACACCTTC	CASSPTTGGYGYTF
-	-	TRBV5-1	TRBJ1-5	TGCGCCAGCAGCTTGGTGGGGGATCAGCCCCAGCATTTT	CASSLVGDQPQHF
-	-	TRBV5-5	TRBJ2-5	TGTGCCAGCAGCTTTGGACTCGAGACCCAGTACTTC	CASSFGLETQYF
-	-	TRBV5-1	TRBJ2-7	TGCGCCAGCAGCTTGGACGGTGCGTACGAGCAGTACTTC	CASSLDGAYEQYF
-	-	TRBV2	TRBJ2-1	TGTGCCAGCAGTGAAAGGTCGGTGTACGAGCAGTTCTTC	CASSERSVYEQFF
TRBD1	once	TRBV5-1	TRBJ2-1	TGCGCCAGCAGAACTTCGTGGACAGGGGTGAATGAGCAGTTCTTC	CASRTSWTGVNEQFF
-	-	TRBV2	TRBJ2-3	TGTGCCAGCGATGTAGGGGGTACGCAGTATTTT	CASDVGGTQYF
TRBD1	few	TRBV30	TRBJ2-7	TGTGCCTGTCACCGGGACAGCTCCTACGAGCAGTACTTC	CACHRDSSYEQYF
TRBD2	-	TRBV5-1	TRBJ2-4	TGCGCCAGCAGCTTGTCAGCGGGAGCCGAAAACATTCAGTACTTC	CASSLSAGAENIQYF
TRBD2	-	TRBV5-1	TRBJ2-5	TGCGCCAGCAGCCCCTCGGGGCTAGCGGGAGAGACCCAGTACTTC	CASSPSGLAGETQYF
TRBD1	-	TRBV7-2	TRBJ1-5	TGTGCCAGCAGCTTACGGTCACAGGGGGATCAGCCCCAGCATTTT	CASSLRSQGDQPQHF